This T cell receptor (beta chain) was obtained from a study of regulatory T cells in long-lasting Graves disease. Study-level points and caveats: Authors noted too few samples as a limitation.

Time point here: newly diagnosed GD, antithyroid drugs for less than 3 months. After RNA was extracted from PBMCs, the TCR library was made from it. Graves' disease diagnosis was established per American Thyroid Association guidelines. With iRepertoire HTBI primers and Arm-PCR of CDR3 regions, TCR beta libraries were built. TCRdb used MiXCR to reprocess the multiplex PCR reads, holding one entry per CDR3 protein. The sample carries roughly 440,000 distinct CDR3 sequences, roughly 15% recorded once. Remarks on this clonotype: Its matching antigen is unknown.

CDR1 is MNHEY, CDR2 SVGEGT, per germline. The CDR3 is 14 residues long. This sample was shared with a second study, whose subject was T cells in Graves' hyperthyroidism and ophthalmopathy. That paper states: Based on clinical symptoms, serum thyroxine and TRAb, thyroid ultrasound and orbital computed tomography, diagnoses were reached. In the first-round RT-PCR of the TCR CDR3, the HTBI primer set was used.

The genes are TRBV6-2 or TRBV6-3 and TRBJ2-4; 9 bases fit TRBD1. The J call is in doubt because the DNA end fits TRBJ2-5 better. The sequencing here drew on peripheral blood mononuclear cells (PBMCs), taken at new diagnosis, from a patient treated with antithyroid drugs. The TCR was taken from a woman under 30 with Graves disease. In DNA, the CDR3 is TGTGCCACCCAACAGGGGGCTAATCGAGAGACCCAGTACTTC. Encoded protein: CATQQGANRETQYF.